This is a list of T cell receptor beta chains from one sample in a study of T cell responses to AZD1222 COVID-19 vaccine. Here immunoSEQ multiplex PCR was the method, and the copy in TCRdb shows in-frame clones only, minus some. The sample shows about 130,000 clones, more than 70% of them seen only once. This material consisted of peripheral blood, taken on day 0 of AZD1222 vaccination. The receptors were sampled from an adult in good health. CDR3s include the opening cysteine and the closing phenylalanine or tryptophan.

>TRBJ2-1|TRBV29-1|11
CSGAREDEQFF
>TRBJ2-1|TRBV6-5|15
CASSYSRTANNEQFF
>TRBJ2-3|TRBV2|15
CASSETGVGPDTQYF
>TRBJ1-1|TRBV6-5|13
CASTRTRGNEAFF
>TRBJ1-2|TRBV11-3|13
CASSSNSREGYTF
>TRBJ2-3|TRBV18|15
CASSPRTGWADTQYF
>TRBJ1-2|TRBV28|15
CASSAYLGAGYGYTF
>TRBJ2-7|TRBV12-3/TRBV12-4|13
CASSLGTGREQYF
>TRBJ1-5|TRBV19|15
CASSILSGYGQPQHF
>TRBJ1-1|TRBV5-1|14
CASSLRADRTEAFF
>TRBJ2-1|TRBV29-1|16
CSVEGGSGSSYNEQFF
>TRBJ2-2|TRBV24-1|16
CATSEGTGVSTGELFF
>TRBJ1-5|TRBV5-1|14
CASSLDREGQPQHF
>TRBJ2-1|TRBV6-6|14
CASSVSGSGNEQFF
>TRBJ2-5|TRBV3-1/TRBV3-2|15
CASSIPWGGGETQYF
>TRBJ1-5|TRBV27|12
CASSAGDQPQHF
>TRBJ1-1|TRBV5-8|14
CASSLNEDHTEAFF
>TRBJ2-1|TRBV28|16
CASSLFGGSSYNEQFF
>TRBJ1-1|TRBV28|14
CASSLYSGGTEAFF
>TRBJ2-4|TRBV5-1|16
CASSLVYRGSKNIQYF
>TRBJ2-1|TRBV6-2/TRBV6-3|16
CASSYSIGSNYNEQFF
>TRBJ2-3|TRBV9|16
CASSARQGIWSDTQYF
>TRBJ2-5|TRBV11-2|15
CASSWSTTREETQYF
>TRBJ1-5|TRBV7-9|15
CASSRGQGGNQPQHF
>TRBJ2-7|TRBV10-2|13
CASRDTTAYEQYF
>TRBJ1-2|TRBV28|14
CASSLSRGYYGYTF
>TRBJ2-2|TRBV5-1|14
CASSTTQGTGELFF
>TRBJ1-4|TRBV28|15
CASSSYTARNEKLFF
>TRBJ1-5|TRBV2|15
CASSGGPYGNQPQHF
>TRBJ1-2|TRBV5-4|14
CASSPGTVTYGYTF
>TRBJ2-5|TRBV5-1|14
CASSFGQGEETQYF
>TRBJ2-7|TRBV6-4|15
CASSDQAGARYEQYF
>TRBJ1-6|TRBV19|13
CASSDRIHSPLHF
>TRBJ1-5|TRBV19|15
CASSQTGVSNQPQHF
>TRBJ2-2|TRBV9|17
CASSLTPGGRNTGELFF
>TRBJ1-5|TRBV12-3/TRBV12-4|13
CASSSDRDQPQHF
>TRBJ1-6|TRBV7-9|14
CASSSDLLNSPLHF
>TRBJ2-1|TRBV11-1|13
CASSQSGAPLIVF
>TRBJ1-4|TRBV27|14
CASRLGTGTEKLFF
>TRBJ1-2|TRBV5-1|12
CASSLGTESYTF
>TRBJ1-2|TRBV30|10
CALQGSGYTF
>TRBJ2-7|TRBV2|16
CASRASLGQGRHEQYF
>TRBJ2-7|TRBV4-3|18
CASSQEFSRISLKVEQYF
>TRBJ1-1|TRBV12-5|13
CASATGLNTEAFF
>TRBJ1-1|TRBV29-1|13
CSVGGGPNTEAFF
>TRBJ1-2|TRBV5-6|13
CASSLGSGQTHTF
>TRBJ2-3|TRBV9|14
CASSVGVTTDTQYF